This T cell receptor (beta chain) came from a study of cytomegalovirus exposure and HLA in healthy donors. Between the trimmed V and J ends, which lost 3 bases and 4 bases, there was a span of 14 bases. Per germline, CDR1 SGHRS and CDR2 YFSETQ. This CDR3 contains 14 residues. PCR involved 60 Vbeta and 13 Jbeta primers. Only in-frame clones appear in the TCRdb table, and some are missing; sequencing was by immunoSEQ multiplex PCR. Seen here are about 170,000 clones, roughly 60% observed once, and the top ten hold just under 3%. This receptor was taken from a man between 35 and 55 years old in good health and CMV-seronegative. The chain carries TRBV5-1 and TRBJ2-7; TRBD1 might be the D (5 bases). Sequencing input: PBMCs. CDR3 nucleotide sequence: TGCGCCAGCAGCTCGGAGCCAGGGCCGTACGAGCAGTACTTC. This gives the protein CASSSEPGPYEQYF.